Listed below are T cell receptor beta chains from one sample, sequenced in a study of cytomegalovirus exposure and HLA in healthy donors. Data came from immunoSEQ multiplex PCR; TCRdb stores just in-frame clones and leaves some out. The table includes 150,000 to 200,000 clones, 80% to 90% detected once. The sample comprised PBMCs. The receptors were sampled from a woman under 30 in good health and CMV-seronegative. Each CDR3 is given with its conserved first and last residue. A D gene is named only where the DNA matches it firmly. Size values are once, few and many counts, or a class for expanded clones, and some rows have none.

len	v_gene	j_gene	d_gene	abundance	CDR3aa	CDR3nt
14	TRBV28	TRBJ1-2	NA	NA	CASSRRAGPYGYTF	TGTGCCAGCAGCCGCCGGGCGGGGCCCTATGGCTACACCTTC
15	TRBV7-9	TRBJ2-2	TRBD1	NA	CASSSIDRDTGELFF	TGTGCCAGCAGCTCCATCGACAGGGACACCGGGGAGCTGTTTTTT
15	TRBV6-6	TRBJ2-7	TRBD1	once	CASSYSSQGNYEQYF	TGTGCCAGCAGTTACTCGTCACAGGGGAACTACGAGCAGTACTTC
15	TRBV5-5	TRBJ1-4	NA	few	CASSFSGTPREKLFF	TGTGCCAGCAGCTTTTCAGGAACTCCACGTGAAAAACTGTTTTTT
14	TRBV7-9	TRBJ1-4	TRBD1	once	CASSLGTGDEKLFF	TGTGCCAGCAGCTTAGGGACAGGGGATGAAAAACTGTTTTTT
15	TRBV7-8	TRBJ2-5	NA	NA	CASSLTPRGAETQYF	TGTGCCAGCAGCTTAACTCCTCGGGGGGCTGAGACCCAGTACTTC
17	TRBV4-1	TRBJ2-1	TRBD2	NA	CASSQEGTSGGHNEQFF	TGCGCCAGCAGCCAAGAGGGGACTAGCGGGGGGCACAATGAGCAGTTCTTC
18	TRBV4-1	TRBJ2-7	TRBD1	once	CASSHPTARGQGGHEQYF	TGCGCCAGCAGCCACCCTACCGCGAGGGGACAGGGGGGCCACGAGCAGTACTTC
12	TRBV7-9	TRBJ2-7	NA	NA	CASSLEAFEQYF	TGTGCCAGCAGCTTGGAGGCCTTCGAGCAGTACTTC
17	TRBV5-6	TRBJ1-5	NA	NA	CASSLAMGGYANQPQHF	TGTGCCAGCAGCTTGGCCATGGGGGGGTATGCCAATCAGCCCCAGCATTTT
17	TRBV28	TRBJ1-1	NA	few	CASSLWQGRGVNTEAFF	TGTGCCAGCAGTTTATGGCAGGGCCGGGGGGTGAACACTGAAGCTTTCTTT
13	TRBV27	TRBJ1-2	NA	NA	CASSFRGGYGYTF	TGTGCCAGCAGTTTTAGAGGGGGATATGGCTACACCTTC
14	TRBV5-1	TRBJ2-3	NA	once	CASVLSLGADTQYF	TGCGCCAGCGTCTTGTCCCTAGGAGCAGATACGCAGTATTTT
14	TRBV7-9	TRBJ1-2	NA	NA	CASSPDGGDYGYTF	TGTGCCAGCAGCCCCGACGGGGGGGATTACGGCTACACCTTC
15	TRBV4-1	TRBJ2-3	NA	NA	CASSPQAGRPDTQYF	TGCGCCAGCAGCCCCCAGGCAGGGAGGCCAGATACGCAGTATTTT
14	TRBV7-3	TRBJ2-1	NA	NA	CASRATSRDNEQFF	TGTGCCAGCAGGGCCACTAGCAGAGACAATGAGCAGTTCTTC
14	TRBV2	TRBJ1-2	NA	NA	CASSNRGQYGGYTF	TGTGCCAGCAGTAACCGAGGGCAGTACGGTGGCTACACCTTC
18	TRBV5-1	TRBJ2-7	NA	NA	CAGSLEARSGSLAHEQYF	TGCGCCGGCAGCTTGGAGGCTCGGTCCGGGTCTTTGGCCCACGAGCAGTACTTC